One sample yielded the 5 T cell receptor beta chains listed below, sequenced in a study of blood T cell repertoires in COVID-19. Clones were read by immunoSEQ multiplex PCR, and TCRdb kept only the in-frame ones, dropping some. The table shows approximately 240,000 clones, with 75% to 90% occurring only once. Sequenced sample: PBMCs or T cells enriched from blood (not recorded which). These receptor sequences come from a woman under 40 with acute COVID-19.

The genes are TRBV6-5 and TRBJ1-1, with a weak D call TRBD1 (6 bases). The V gene lost 5 bases and the J gene lost 5 bases, with 9 bases spanning the gap. The CDR3 extends over 12 amino acids. Germline V gene lookup returns CDR1 MNHEY and CDR2 SVGAGI. The CDR3 spells CASSQGPTEAFF. The CDR3 bases are TGTGCCAGCAGTCAGGGGCCTACTGAAGCTTTCTTT.

This sequence joins TRBV2 and TRBJ2-7; 7 bases fit TRBD1. Trimming took 5 bases from V and 0 from J; bases not matched to a gene: 4. CDR1 and CDR2 (germline): SNHLY, FYNNEI. The CDR3 covers 14 residues. The CDR3 coding sequence is TGTGCCAGCAGTAAGGGACAGCCCTCCTACGAGCAGTACTTC. Its protein is CASSKGQPSYEQYF.

The chain has TRBV9 and TRBJ2-3, with a weak D call TRBD2 (6 bases). V lost 3 bases and J lost 0, with 11 bases in between. Per the germline V gene, CDR1 is SGDLS and CDR2 is YYNGEE. The CDR3 length is 15 residues. CDR3 in DNA: TGTGCCAGCAGCGGAACCGGGACTAGCACAGATACGCAGTATTTT. It encodes CASSGTGTSTDTQYF. Based on the CDR3 plus reference TRBV9 and TRBJ2-3, the full variable domain is DSGVTQTPKHLITATGQRVTLRCSPRSGDLSVYWYQQSLDQGLQFLIQYYNGEERAKGNILERFSAQQFPDLHSELNLSSLELGDSALYFCASSGTGTSTDTQYFGPGTRLTVL.

About this clone itself: The identical CDR3 is also encoded by other nucleotide sequences in the sample. This chain connects TRBV9 to TRBJ1-6, with TRBD1 identical over 8 bases. Germline V gene lookup returns CDR1 SGDLS and CDR2 YYNGEE. The CDR3 is 15 residues long. The V gene end was trimmed by 3 bases and the J gene end by 7 bases; junction bases not matched to a gene: 6. The CDR3 reads CASSAGQGTNSPLHF. In DNA form, the CDR3 reads TGTGCCAGCAGCGCTGGACAGGGTACCAATTCACCCCTCCACTTT.

The rearrangement joins TRBV28 to TRBJ1-2, with 7 bases identical to TRBD1. Germline-derived CDR1 and CDR2 are MDHEN and SYDVKM. This CDR3 comprises 14 residues. V was pared by 7 bases and J by 4 bases, with 9 bases of the junction left unmatched. The CDR3 spells CASNPGQAGYGYTF. CDR3 nucleotide sequence: TGTGCCAGCAACCCCGGACAGGCTGGCTATGGCTACACCTTC.